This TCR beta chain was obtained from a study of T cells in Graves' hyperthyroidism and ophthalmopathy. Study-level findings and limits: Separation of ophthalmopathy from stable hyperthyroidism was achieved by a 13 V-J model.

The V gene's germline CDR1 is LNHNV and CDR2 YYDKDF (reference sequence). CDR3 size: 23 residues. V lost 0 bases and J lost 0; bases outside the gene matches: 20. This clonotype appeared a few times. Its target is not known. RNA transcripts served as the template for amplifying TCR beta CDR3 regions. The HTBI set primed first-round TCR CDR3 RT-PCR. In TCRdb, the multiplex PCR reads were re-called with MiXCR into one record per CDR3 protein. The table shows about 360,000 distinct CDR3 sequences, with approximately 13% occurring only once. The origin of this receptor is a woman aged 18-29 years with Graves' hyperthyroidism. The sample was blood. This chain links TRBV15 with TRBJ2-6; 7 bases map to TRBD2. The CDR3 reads CATSRDSGGQIAGGVSGANVLTF. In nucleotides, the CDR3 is TGTGCCACCAGCAGAGATAGCGGCGGTCAAATAGCGGGCGGGGTCTCTGGGGCCAACGTCCTGACTTTC.